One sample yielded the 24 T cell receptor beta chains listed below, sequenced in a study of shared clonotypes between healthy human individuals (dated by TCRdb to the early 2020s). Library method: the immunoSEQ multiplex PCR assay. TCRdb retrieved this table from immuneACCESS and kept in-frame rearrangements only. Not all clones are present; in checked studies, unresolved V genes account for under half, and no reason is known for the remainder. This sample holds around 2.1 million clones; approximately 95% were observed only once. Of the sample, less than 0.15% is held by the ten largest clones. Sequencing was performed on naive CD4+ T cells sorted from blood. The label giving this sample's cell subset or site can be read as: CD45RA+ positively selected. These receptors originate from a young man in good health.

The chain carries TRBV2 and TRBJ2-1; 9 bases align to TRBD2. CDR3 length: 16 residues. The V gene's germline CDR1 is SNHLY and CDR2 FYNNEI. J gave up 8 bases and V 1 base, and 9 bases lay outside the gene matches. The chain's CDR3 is CASSEEGASGVDEQFF. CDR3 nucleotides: TGTGCCAGCAGTGAAGAAGGGGCTAGCGGGGTCGATGAGCAGTTCTTC.

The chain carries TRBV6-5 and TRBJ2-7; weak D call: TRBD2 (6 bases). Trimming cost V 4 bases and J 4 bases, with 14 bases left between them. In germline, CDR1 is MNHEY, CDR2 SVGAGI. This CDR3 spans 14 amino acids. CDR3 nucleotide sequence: TGTGCCAGCAGTTCCGGGACTCCATCTTACGAGCAGTACTTC. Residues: CASSSGTPSYEQYF.

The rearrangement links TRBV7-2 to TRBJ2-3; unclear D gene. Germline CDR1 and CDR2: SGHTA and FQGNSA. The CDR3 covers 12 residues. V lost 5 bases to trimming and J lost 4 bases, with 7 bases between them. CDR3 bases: TGTGCCAGCAGCCCCCAGTCAGATACGCAGTATTTT. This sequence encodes CASSPQSDTQYF.

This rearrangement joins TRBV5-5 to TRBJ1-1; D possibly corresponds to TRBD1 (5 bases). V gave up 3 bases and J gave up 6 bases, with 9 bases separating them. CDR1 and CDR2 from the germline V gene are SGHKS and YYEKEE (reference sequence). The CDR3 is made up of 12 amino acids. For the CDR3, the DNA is TGTGCCAGCAGCTGGGGCGGGGCTGAAGCTTTCTTT. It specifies CASSWGGAEAFF. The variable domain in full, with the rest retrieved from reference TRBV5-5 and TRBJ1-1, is DAGVTQSPTHLIKTRGQQVTLRCSPISGHKSVSWYQQVLGQGPQFIFQYYEKEERGRGNFPDRFSARQFPNYSSELNVNALLLGDSALYLCASSWGGAEAFFGQGTRLTVV.

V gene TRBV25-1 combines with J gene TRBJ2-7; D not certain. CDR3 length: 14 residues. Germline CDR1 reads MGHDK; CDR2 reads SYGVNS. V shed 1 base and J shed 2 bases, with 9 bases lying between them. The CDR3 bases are TGTGCCAGCAGTGAATTGAACAGCCCCTACGAGCAGTACTTC. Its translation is CASSELNSPYEQYF.

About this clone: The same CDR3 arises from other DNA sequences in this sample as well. The CDR3 DNA reads TGTGCCAGCAGCTCAAGCTCCTACGAGCAGTACTTC. Residues: CASSSSSYEQYF. This rearrangement joins TRBV9 to TRBJ2-7, with no clear D. V was clipped by 4 bases and J by 0 bases, with 5 bases between them. CDR1 and CDR2 from the germline V gene are SGDLS and YYNGEE. This CDR3 is built from 12 residues. The variable domain in full, with the rest retrieved from reference TRBV9 and TRBJ2-7, is DSGVTQTPKHLITATGQRVTLRCSPRSGDLSVYWYQQSLDQGLQFLIQYYNGEERAKGNILERFSAQQFPDLHSELNLSSLELGDSALYFCASSSSSYEQYFGPGTRLTVT.

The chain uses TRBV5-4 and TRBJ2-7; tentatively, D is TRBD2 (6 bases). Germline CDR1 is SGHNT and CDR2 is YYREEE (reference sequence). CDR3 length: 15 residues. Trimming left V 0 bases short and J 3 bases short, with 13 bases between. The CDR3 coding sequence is TGTGCCAGCAGCTTGGGTAGCGGTGGGAGCTACGAGCAGTACTTC. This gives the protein CASSLGSGGSYEQYF.

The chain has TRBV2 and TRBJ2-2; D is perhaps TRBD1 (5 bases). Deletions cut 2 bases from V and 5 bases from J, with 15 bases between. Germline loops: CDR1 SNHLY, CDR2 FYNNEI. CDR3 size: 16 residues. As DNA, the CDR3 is TGTGCCAGCAGTGAACGGGCAGGGCGGCAAACCGGGGAGCTGTTTTTT. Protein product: CASSERAGRQTGELFF.

The CDR3 DNA reads TGTGCCAGCAGCCTCGGACAGCTAGACACTGAAGCTTTCTTT. It yields the protein CASSLGQLDTEAFF. This sequence joins TRBV7-9 and TRBJ1-1; D possibly corresponds to TRBD1 (6 bases). V lost 5 bases and J lost 3, with 13 bases in between. Looked up from germline, CDR1 is SEHNR and CDR2 is FQNEAQ (reference sequence). This CDR3 has 14 residues.

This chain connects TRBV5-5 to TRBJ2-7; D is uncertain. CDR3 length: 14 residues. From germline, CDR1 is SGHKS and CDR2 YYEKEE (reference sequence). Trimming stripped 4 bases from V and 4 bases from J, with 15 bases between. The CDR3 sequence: CASSPGVGVYEQYF. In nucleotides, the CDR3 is TGTGCCAGCAGCCCAGGAGTTGGGGTGTACGAGCAGTACTTC.

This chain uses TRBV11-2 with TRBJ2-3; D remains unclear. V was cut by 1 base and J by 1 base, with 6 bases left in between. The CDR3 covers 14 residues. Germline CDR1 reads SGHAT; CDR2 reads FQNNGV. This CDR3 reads CASSLARGTDTQYF. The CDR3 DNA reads TGTGCCAGCAGCTTAGCCAGAGGCACAGATACGCAGTATTTT.

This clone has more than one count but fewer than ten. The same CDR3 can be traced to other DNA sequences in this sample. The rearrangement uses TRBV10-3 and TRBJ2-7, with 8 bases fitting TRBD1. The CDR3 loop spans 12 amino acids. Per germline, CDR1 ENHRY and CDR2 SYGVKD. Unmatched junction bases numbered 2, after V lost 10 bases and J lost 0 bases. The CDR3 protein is CATGQGSYEQYF. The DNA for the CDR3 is TGTGCCACCGGACAGGGCTCCTACGAGCAGTACTTC.

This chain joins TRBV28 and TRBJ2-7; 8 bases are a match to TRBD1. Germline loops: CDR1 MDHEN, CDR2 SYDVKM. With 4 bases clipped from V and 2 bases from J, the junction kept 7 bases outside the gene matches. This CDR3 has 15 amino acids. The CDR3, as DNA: TGTGCCAGCAGTTCCTGGACAGGGTGGACCTACGAGCAGTACTTC. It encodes CASSSWTGWTYEQYF.

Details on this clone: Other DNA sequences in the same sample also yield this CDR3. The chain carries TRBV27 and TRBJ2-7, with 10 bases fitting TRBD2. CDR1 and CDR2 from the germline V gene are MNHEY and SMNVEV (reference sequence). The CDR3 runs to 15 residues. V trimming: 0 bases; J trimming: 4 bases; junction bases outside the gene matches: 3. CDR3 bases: TGTGCCAGCAGTTTATCGCTAGCGGGAGCGTACGAGCAGTACTTC. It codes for CASSLSLAGAYEQYF.

CDR3 loop: CASSFRVLQGEMSNTEAFF. The CDR3 bases are TGTGCCAGCAGTTTCCGGGTCCTACAGGGTGAAATGAGTAACACTGAAGCTTTCTTT. This rearrangement joins TRBV27 to TRBJ1-1, with a weak D call TRBD1 (6 bases). Trimming left V 3 bases short and J 2 bases short, with 25 bases between. The CDR3 is made up of 19 amino acids. Germline lookup yields CDR1 MNHEY and CDR2 SMNVEV (reference sequence).

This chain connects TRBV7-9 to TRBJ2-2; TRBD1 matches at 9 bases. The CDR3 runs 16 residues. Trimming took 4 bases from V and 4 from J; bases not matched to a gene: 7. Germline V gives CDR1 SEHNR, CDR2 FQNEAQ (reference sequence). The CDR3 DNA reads TGTGCCAGCAGCTCCAAGGGACAGGGCGGCACCGGGGAGCTGTTTTTT. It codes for CASSSKGQGGTGELFF.

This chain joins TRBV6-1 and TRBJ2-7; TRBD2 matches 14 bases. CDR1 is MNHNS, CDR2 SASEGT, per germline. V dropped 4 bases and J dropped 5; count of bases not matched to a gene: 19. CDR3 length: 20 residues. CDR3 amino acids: CASSGRQPMGLAGARNEQYF. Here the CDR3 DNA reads TGTGCCAGCAGTGGACGTCAGCCGATGGGACTAGCGGGGGCAAGGAACGAGCAGTACTTC.

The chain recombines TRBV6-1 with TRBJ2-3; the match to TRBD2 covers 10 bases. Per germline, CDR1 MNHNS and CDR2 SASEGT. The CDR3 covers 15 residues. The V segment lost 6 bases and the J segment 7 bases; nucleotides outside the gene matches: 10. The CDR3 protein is CASRPGASGGHTQYF. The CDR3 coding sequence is TGTGCCAGCAGGCCAGGAGCTAGCGGGGGTCATACGCAGTATTTT.

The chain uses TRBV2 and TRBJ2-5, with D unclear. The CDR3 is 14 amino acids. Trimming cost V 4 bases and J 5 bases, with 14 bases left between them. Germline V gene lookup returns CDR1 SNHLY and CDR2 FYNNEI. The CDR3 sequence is CASSADNPAETQYF. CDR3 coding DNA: TGTGCCAGCAGTGCAGACAACCCAGCGGAGACCCAGTACTTC.

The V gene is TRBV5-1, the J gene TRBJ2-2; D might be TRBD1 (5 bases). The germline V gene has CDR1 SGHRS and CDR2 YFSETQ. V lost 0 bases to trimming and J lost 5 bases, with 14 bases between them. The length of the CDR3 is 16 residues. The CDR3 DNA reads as TGCGCCAGCAGCTTGGCCATGGGGCCTCAGACCGGGGAGCTGTTTTTT. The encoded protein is CASSLAMGPQTGELFF.

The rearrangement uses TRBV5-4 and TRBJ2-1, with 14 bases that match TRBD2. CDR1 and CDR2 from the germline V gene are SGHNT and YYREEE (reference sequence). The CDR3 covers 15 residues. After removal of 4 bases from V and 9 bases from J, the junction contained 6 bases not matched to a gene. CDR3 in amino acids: CASSVGLAGGIEQFF. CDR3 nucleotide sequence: TGTGCCAGCAGCGTTGGACTAGCGGGAGGCATTGAGCAGTTCTTC.

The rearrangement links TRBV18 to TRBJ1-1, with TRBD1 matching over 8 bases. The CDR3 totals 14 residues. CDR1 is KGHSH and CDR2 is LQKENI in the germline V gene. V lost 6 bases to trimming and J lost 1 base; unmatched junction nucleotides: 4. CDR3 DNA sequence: TGTGCCAGCTCCATTGGGACAGGGAACACTGAAGCTTTCTTT. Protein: CASSIGTGNTEAFF.

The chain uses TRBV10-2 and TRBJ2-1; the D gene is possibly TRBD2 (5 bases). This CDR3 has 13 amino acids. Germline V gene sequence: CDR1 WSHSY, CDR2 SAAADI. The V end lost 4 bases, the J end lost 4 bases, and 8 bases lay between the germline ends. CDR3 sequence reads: CASSGERYNEQFF. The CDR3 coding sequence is TGCGCCAGCAGTGGGGAGCGGTACAATGAGCAGTTCTTC.

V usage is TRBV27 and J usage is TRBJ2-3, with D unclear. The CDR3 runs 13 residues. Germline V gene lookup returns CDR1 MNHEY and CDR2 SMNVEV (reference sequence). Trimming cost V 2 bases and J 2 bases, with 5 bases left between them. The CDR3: CASSLRNTDTQYF. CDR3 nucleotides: TGTGCCAGCAGTTTAAGGAACACAGATACGCAGTATTTT.